This T cell receptor (beta chain) originates from a study of neurological immune-mediated disorders. Whole-study findings and limits: Patients with HTLV-1-associated myelopathy showed the most TCR clonal expansion. Those with multiple sclerosis showed the least, falling below healthy controls. TCR-beta repertoires seemed private in all groups, with no expanded CDR3 amino acid sequences shared.

Comment on this clonotype: Its antigen is still unknown. A much larger clone is a single base away; this may be a read error.

It was by 5'RACE with 10-nucleotide random UMIs that the cDNA was made. Per sequencing run, 15-18 subjects together gave over 190 million TCR-beta sequences. One entry per CDR3 protein, called by TCRdb with MiXCR from the 5' RACE reads. The table shows about 99,000 distinct CDR3 sequences, with approximately 11% occurring only once. V was shortened by 9 bases and J by 0 bases, with 16 bases between the two germline ends. CDR3 length equals 14 residues. Germline assignment: CDR1 SGHRS and CDR2 YFSETQ. The time point denotes: longitudinal time-point 3. This rearrangement joins TRBV5-1 to TRBJ2-7, with D tentatively TRBD1 (6 bases). The specimen was PBMCs. The source of this sequence is a female donor with HTLV-1-associated myelopathy (HAM/TSP). The CDR3 coding sequence is TGCGCCAACAACCGGGACACAAGCTCCTACGAGCAGTACTTC. Protein: CANNRDTSSYEQYF. The complete variable domain, with remaining parts taken from reference TRBV5-1 and TRBJ2-7, reads KAGVTQTPRYLIKTRGQQVTLSCSPISGHRSVSWYQQTPGQGLQFLFEYFSETQRNKGNFPGRFSGRQFSNSRSEMNVSTLELGDSALYLCANNRDTSSYEQYFGPGTRLTVT.